This T cell receptor (beta chain) was recovered during a study of naive and memory T cell subsets (dated by TCRdb to about 2017). In the study overall: The study applied an open-source, UMI-based TCR alpha and beta sequencing pipeline to sorted naive and memory peripheral blood T cell subsets. The results of the functional CMV T cell responses matched the IgG serology results in every case. RNA was DNase-treated and reverse transcribed with TCR constant-region primers, mostly using SuperScript III. Overall results and qualifications from the work: Single alpha or beta chain sequences, rather than paired alpha/beta receptors, were used to define clonotypes. No ground truth was available to validate the repertoire findings for the naive and memory subsets. Following error correction, more than 85% of naive TCR sequences occurred only once, which made naive abundance distributions much steeper than those of memory subsets. In both CD4 and CD8 cells, going from naive through CM, EM and EMRA, the Gini index went up while Shannon and inverse Simpson diversity went down. RNA-based TCR counts may be affected by expression changes linked to T cell activation and differentiation. TCR abundance followed a power law whose exponent differed between naive and memory subsets but was consistent across the three individuals. A few larger clonotypes were present in naive repertoires, particularly the CD8 repertoires, and these clonotypes were possibly memory cells re-expressing CD45RA.

From the second PCR step onward, the TCR alpha chain libraries and the TCR beta chain libraries were amplified separately. The CMV status of each donor was determined by measuring IFNgamma production from CD4+ T cells after fresh PBMCs had been stimulated overnight with CMV viral lysate. Miltenyi beads were used first to positively select CD4 T cells, and CD8 T cells were then positively selected from the CD4-negative fraction. Cells stained for CD3, CD4, CD8, CD45RA, CD27 and a live/dead dye were sorted on a BD Aria II into four subsets by CD45RA and CD27. Three healthy volunteers provided blood, and each donor's sample was split into CD4 and CD8 T cells and then further divided into four differentiation subsets. Roughly 120 ml of peripheral blood was collected from each donor, and PBMC were isolated from the blood using Ficoll-Paque PLUS density-gradient centrifugation. After sorting, cells were lysed in RLT buffer, RNA was extracted using a Qiagen RNeasy kit, and the extracted RNA was stored at -80 degrees C.

Ends trimmed: V by 3 bases, J by 9 bases; bases unmatched to a gene: 8. The CDR3 contains 13 residues, cysteine and phenylalanine counted. The sequence is cut down to CDR3 DNA, 39 bases in frame from base 1. CDR1 GTSNPN and CDR2 SVGIG were looked up in the germline V gene (reference sequence). This clonotype was counted between two and nine times. Its cognate antigen has yet to be identified. Qualities for individual bases were not recorded, and no much larger clone is one base off. Library preparation employed UMI-ligation and nested PCR. To cover both TRBC1 and TRBC2, the beta constant-region primer consisted of an equimolar mix of two oligonucleotides. The ligated cDNA went through four rounds of PCR with nested alpha and beta constant-region primers together with the SP2 primer. A single-stranded oligonucleotide bearing the SP2 primer plus a 12-nucleotide UMI was ligated onto the 3' end of the cDNA by T4 RNA ligase 1. The ligation reaction was kept at 16 degrees C for 20-24 hours. PCR2 was usually performed as a SYBR Green qPCR and halted at a preset threshold so that over-amplification would not occur. All purifications after the first were performed with Agencourt AMPure XP magnetic beads. Libraries were quantified by Qubit and checked on a TapeStation, where a main peak was expected near 650 bp. Pooled libraries were sequenced on an Illumina MiSeq with v2 2x251 paired-end kits, typically giving roughly 0.95-2 million reads per sample. Each sample was pooled at about 4.3 nM, and about 4.5-7.5% PhiX was included to help cluster recognition. On the authors' methods: V and J genes were assigned to Demultiplexor-processed FASTQ reads by Decombinator through tag matching, with a single base-pair mismatch being allowed. Collapsinator used UMIs to correct both sequencing errors and frequency errors arising from PCR heterogeneity. TCRs were translated and CDR3s were extracted from the conserved cysteine to the FGXG phenylalanine by CDR3Translator, with non-productive sequences being flagged. Gini, Shannon entropy and inverse Simpson indices were computed after subsampling the repertoires to the same number of UMI-defined TCRs. Within the linear range, a power law was fitted to clonotype abundance distributions using maximum likelihood. For one naive CD8 sample, the pipeline and MIGEC produced similar UMI counts, unique TCR numbers and clonal distributions. One analysis removed from the naive repertoire any naive TCRs that were also present in any memory subset from the same donor. Repertoires were searched for about 7,300 CMV-associated CDR3 sequences compiled from VDJdb and a published dataset. TCRdb passed the public sequencing reads through fastp at Q25 and MiXCR, retaining productive beta sequences. CDR3 protein sequences are deduplicated, and each keeps its most common genes and DNA. In this record, the V and J calls reflect TCRdb's handling and not the investigators' own analysis. The sample table lists under 150,000 distinct CDR3 sequences, around 21% of them with a count of one. The ten largest account for 0.6% to 0.8% of the sample.

This clonotype was sampled from a human donor in good health. Sequencing input: naive CD8+ T cells from blood. The cell subset or site label here, explained by the study, means: naive T cells, CD45RA high CD27+. Here the chain combines TRBV30 and TRBJ2-1; 7 bases in the middle match TRBD2. The bases are TGTGCCTGGAGATCGTGGGAGGGGCCTGAGCAGTTCTTC. The encoded protein is CAWRSWEGPEQFF.